This TCR beta chain is drawn from a study of T-cell reconstitution after alpha-beta-depleted transplantation in children. Ten or more counts support this clonotype. This CDR3 has 16 amino acids. Germline-derived CDR1 and CDR2 are SGHTA and FQGNSA. The V and J ends lost 4 bases and 0 bases respectively, with 16 bases between them. Unique molecular identifiers were incorporated into the prepared TCRbeta library. Each CDR3 protein is one row after TCRdb ran MiXCR on the PCR reads. Of roughly 190,000 distinct CDR3 sequences in the sample, 13% to 15% are singletons; the top ten hold approximately 13%. The TCR comes from a human donor who donated a stem cell graft to a child with acute lymphoblastic leukemia. The sample was PBMCs from the stem cell graft donor, taken from the stem cell graft. The chain couples TRBV7-2 to TRBJ2-7; D possibly corresponds to TRBD1 (6 bases). The CDR3, as DNA: TGTGCCAGCAGCTCGCTTGGGACATGGAACTCCTACGAGCAGTACTTC. Its translation is CASSSLGTWNSYEQYF.